The clone carrying this T cell receptor beta chain was observed at least ten times. What it binds is unknown. This sample stems from a study of T cells after yellow fever vaccination. Study as a whole: For low cell numbers, libraries were made with SMART-Seq v4 Ultra Low Input. Findings and caveats of the study: Post-booster samples contained most primary-vaccination clones (approximately 96% CD4, roughly 88% CD8).

A 5'RACE template-switching step, the method used to make TCR cDNA, added a universal primer site and UMIs. Each CDR3 protein gets one entry after TCRdb re-called the 5' RACE reads with MiXCR. The sample lists fewer than 450,000 distinct CDR3 sequences, 7% to 9% occurring once. This CDR3 comprises 15 residues. V lost 4 bases and J lost 4; bases outside the gene matches: 6. The source material was PBMCs, sampled about 49 days after the first yellow fever vaccination. This TCR came from a man aged 18 to 29 who received the YFV17D yellow fever vaccine. The chain combines TRBV12-3 or TRBV12-4 with TRBJ2-1; 8 nucleotides line up with TRBD1. The CDR3: CASSSADREYNEQFF. The CDR3 region has the DNA TGTGCCAGCAGTTCTGCGGACAGGGAATACAATGAGCAGTTCTTC.